These T cell receptor beta chains were read from a single sample in a study of blood T cell repertoires in COVID-19. Measured with immunoSEQ multiplex PCR; TCRdb has only the in-frame clones, and not every one. The sample lists 95,000 to 120,000 clones, roughly 81% seen once, with less than 3.5% in the top ten. Material for sequencing was peripheral blood. These receptors all stem from a man aged 35-49 years with acute or convalescent COVID-19. The CDR3 runs from the conserved cysteine through the conserved F or W. The order of the fields is V gene, clone size, D gene, CDR3 length, J gene, CDR3 protein, CDR3 DNA. The D gene is left open where the match is weak. A clone size is listed for some rows: how often the clone was seen (once, few, many), or a class if it is expanded.

V gene: TRBV30; clone size: -; D gene: -; CDR3 length: 16; J gene: TRBJ1-2; CDR3 protein: CAWSPGEAPPNYGYTF; CDR3 DNA: TGTGCCTGGAGTCCGGGGGAGGCGCCGCCTAACTATGGCTACACCTTC
V gene: TRBV24-1; clone size: -; D gene: TRBD1; CDR3 length: 16; J gene: TRBJ2-7; CDR3 protein: CATSDQGRTGGYEQYF; CDR3 DNA: TGTGCCACCAGTGATCAAGGAAGGACAGGGGGCTACGAGCAGTACTTC
V gene: TRBV7-2; clone size: once; D gene: -; CDR3 length: 15; J gene: TRBJ1-3; CDR3 protein: CASSPSWSGGNTIYF; CDR3 DNA: TGTGCCAGCAGCCCCTCGTGGTCAGGTGGAAACACCATATATTTT
V gene: TRBV2; clone size: -; D gene: TRBD2; CDR3 length: 13; J gene: TRBJ2-5; CDR3 protein: CAGGLAVRETQYF; CDR3 DNA: TGTGCCGGGGGACTAGCGGTTAGGGAGACCCAGTACTTC
V gene: TRBV7-2; clone size: once; D gene: TRBD1; CDR3 length: 16; J gene: TRBJ1-4; CDR3 protein: CASSPVGTGGNEKLFF; CDR3 DNA: TGTGCCAGCAGCCCCGTTGGGACAGGGGGTAATGAAAAACTGTTTTTT
V gene: TRBV24-1; clone size: -; D gene: TRBD2; CDR3 length: 13; J gene: TRBJ2-7; CDR3 protein: CATKSGDGPEQYF; CDR3 DNA: TGTGCCACCAAGAGCGGGGATGGCCCCGAGCAGTACTTC
V gene: TRBV5-1; clone size: -; D gene: TRBD2; CDR3 length: 14; J gene: TRBJ2-5; CDR3 protein: CASSPGTSGETQYF; CDR3 DNA: TGCGCCAGCAGCCCCGGGACTAGCGGAGAGACCCAGTACTTC
V gene: TRBV18; clone size: -; D gene: -; CDR3 length: 14; J gene: TRBJ2-7; CDR3 protein: CASSPMRGAYEQYF; CDR3 DNA: TGTGCCAGCTCACCGATGCGGGGAGCCTACGAGCAGTACTTC
V gene: TRBV19; clone size: few; D gene: -; CDR3 length: 17; J gene: TRBJ1-1; CDR3 protein: CASSIYSPIRGYTEAFF; CDR3 DNA: TGTGCCAGTAGTATTTATAGTCCGATACGCGGTTACACTGAAGCTTTCTTT
V gene: TRBV7-3; clone size: -; D gene: TRBD2; CDR3 length: 18; J gene: TRBJ2-7; CDR3 protein: CASSLRPLLAGGSGEQYF; CDR3 DNA: TGTGCCAGCAGCTTAAGGCCCCTCTTAGCGGGAGGATCTGGGGAGCAGTACTTC
V gene: TRBV19; clone size: -; D gene: TRBD1; CDR3 length: 14; J gene: TRBJ2-2; CDR3 protein: CASSRDRDPGELFF; CDR3 DNA: TGTGCCAGTAGTAGGGACAGGGATCCCGGGGAGCTGTTTTTT
V gene: TRBV9; clone size: -; D gene: -; CDR3 length: 14; J gene: TRBJ1-5; CDR3 protein: CASSEDSSNQPQHF; CDR3 DNA: TGTGCCAGCAGCGAGGACAGTAGCAATCAGCCCCAGCATTTT
V gene: TRBV2; clone size: -; D gene: -; CDR3 length: 12; J gene: TRBJ1-4; CDR3 protein: CASMGVNEKLFF; CDR3 DNA: TGTGCCAGCATGGGAGTTAATGAAAAACTGTTTTTT
V gene: TRBV5-4; clone size: -; D gene: -; CDR3 length: 14; J gene: TRBJ2-2; CDR3 protein: CASSYTANTGELFF; CDR3 DNA: TGTGCCAGCAGCTATACAGCAAACACCGGGGAGCTGTTTTTT
V gene: TRBV6-8; clone size: -; D gene: TRBD1; CDR3 length: 19; J gene: TRBJ2-1; CDR3 protein: CASSRGEVGQGVSYNEQFF; CDR3 DNA: TGTGCCAGCAGCCGAGGTGAGGTTGGCCAGGGGGTCTCCTACAATGAGCAGTTCTTC
V gene: TRBV12-5; clone size: -; D gene: TRBD1; CDR3 length: 14; J gene: TRBJ1-4; CDR3 protein: CASASDRANEKLFF; CDR3 DNA: TGTGCTAGTGCCTCCGACAGGGCTAATGAAAAACTGTTTTTT
V gene: TRBV18; clone size: -; D gene: TRBD2; CDR3 length: 16; J gene: TRBJ2-7; CDR3 protein: CASSPGGARKTYEQYF; CDR3 DNA: TGTGCCAGCTCACCCGGGGGGGCAAGGAAAACTTACGAGCAGTACTTC
V gene: TRBV2; clone size: -; D gene: -; CDR3 length: 11; J gene: TRBJ2-6; CDR3 protein: CASNTPGVLTF; CDR3 DNA: TGTGCCAGCAACACTCCCGGGGTCCTGACTTTC
V gene: TRBV2; clone size: -; D gene: -; CDR3 length: 12; J gene: TRBJ1-5; CDR3 protein: CASSESNQPQHF; CDR3 DNA: TGTGCCAGCAGTGAATCTAATCAGCCCCAGCATTTT
V gene: TRBV5-1; clone size: once; D gene: -; CDR3 length: 15; J gene: TRBJ1-3; CDR3 protein: CASSLNPTEGDTIYF; CDR3 DNA: TGCGCCAGCAGCTTGAACCCCACAGAAGGGGACACCATATATTTT
V gene: TRBV2; clone size: -; D gene: TRBD2; CDR3 length: 17; J gene: TRBJ2-3; CDR3 protein: CASRGFRLAGHTDTQYF; CDR3 DNA: TGTGCCAGCAGGGGGTTTAGACTAGCGGGGCACACAGATACGCAGTATTTT
V gene: TRBV2; clone size: -; D gene: -; CDR3 length: 13; J gene: TRBJ2-7; CDR3 protein: CASSPGVIYEQYF; CDR3 DNA: TGTGCCAGCAGCCCGGGGGTAATCTACGAGCAGTACTTC
V gene: TRBV27; clone size: -; D gene: -; CDR3 length: 15; J gene: TRBJ1-3; CDR3 protein: CASSRGSAPGNTIYF; CDR3 DNA: TGTGCCAGCAGTCGAGGCAGCGCCCCTGGAAACACCATATATTTT
V gene: TRBV5-1; clone size: -; D gene: -; CDR3 length: 12; J gene: TRBJ2-1; CDR3 protein: CASSLEGSGEFF; CDR3 DNA: TGCGCCAGCAGCTTGGAGGGGTCTGGGGAGTTCTTC
V gene: TRBV27; clone size: -; D gene: -; CDR3 length: 13; J gene: TRBJ2-7; CDR3 protein: CASSSDDSYEQYF; CDR3 DNA: TGTGCCAGCAGTTCCGACGACAGCTACGAGCAGTACTTC
V gene: TRBV4-1; clone size: -; D gene: -; CDR3 length: 15; J gene: TRBJ2-7; CDR3 protein: CASSLTTGTPYEQYF; CDR3 DNA: TGCGCCAGCAGCCTAACTACCGGGACTCCGTACGAGCAGTACTTC
V gene: TRBV30; clone size: -; D gene: -; CDR3 length: 14; J gene: TRBJ2-1; CDR3 protein: CAWATFMLGNEQFF; CDR3 DNA: TGTGCCTGGGCGACTTTCATGCTCGGCAATGAGCAGTTCTTC
V gene: TRBV29-1; clone size: -; D gene: -; CDR3 length: 13; J gene: TRBJ1-4; CDR3 protein: CSVEDSIIEKLFF; CDR3 DNA: TGCAGCGTTGAAGACAGTATCATCGAAAAACTGTTTTTT
V gene: TRBV6-2/TRBV6-3; clone size: -; D gene: -; CDR3 length: 14; J gene: TRBJ2-1; CDR3 protein: CASSYSRALNEQFF; CDR3 DNA: TGTGCCAGCAGTTACTCGAGGGCTTTGAACGAGCAGTTCTTC
V gene: TRBV4-2; clone size: -; D gene: TRBD2; CDR3 length: 19; J gene: TRBJ2-7; CDR3 protein: CASSQDLGLAGGPWYEQYF; CDR3 DNA: TGTGCCAGCAGCCAAGATCTAGGCCTAGCGGGGGGACCCTGGTACGAGCAGTACTTC
V gene: TRBV7-3; clone size: few; D gene: -; CDR3 length: 14; J gene: TRBJ2-1; CDR3 protein: CASSSTGDYNEQFF; CDR3 DNA: TGTGCCAGCAGCTCCACAGGAGACTACAATGAGCAGTTCTTC
V gene: TRBV3-1/TRBV3-2; clone size: -; D gene: TRBD1; CDR3 length: 17; J gene: TRBJ1-2; CDR3 protein: CASSQYRGEGLNYGYTF; CDR3 DNA: TGTGCCAGCAGCCAATACAGGGGCGAGGGCCTTAACTATGGCTACACCTTC
V gene: TRBV4-3; clone size: -; D gene: TRBD1; CDR3 length: 17; J gene: TRBJ2-2; CDR3 protein: CASSQGLQGSFAGELFF; CDR3 DNA: TGCGCCAGCAGCCAGGGGTTACAGGGGTCTTTCGCCGGGGAGCTGTTTTTT
V gene: TRBV6-2/TRBV6-3; clone size: -; D gene: -; CDR3 length: 17; J gene: TRBJ1-2; CDR3 protein: CASSYSIVLGEGAGYTF; CDR3 DNA: TGTGCCAGCAGTTACTCGATTGTGTTAGGGGAAGGCGCTGGCTACACCTTC
V gene: TRBV2; clone size: -; D gene: -; CDR3 length: 13; J gene: TRBJ1-4; CDR3 protein: CASSDPGYEKLFF; CDR3 DNA: TGTGCCAGCAGTGATCCAGGGTATGAAAAACTGTTTTTT
V gene: TRBV5-1; clone size: -; D gene: TRBD2; CDR3 length: 15; J gene: TRBJ2-2; CDR3 protein: CASSFPGGPTGELFF; CDR3 DNA: TGCGCCAGCAGCTTCCCGGGGGGGCCCACCGGGGAGCTGTTTTTT